These 2 T cell receptor beta chains share one sample of origin, sequenced in a study of cytomegalovirus exposure and HLA in healthy donors. Repertoires were generated with immunoSEQ multiplex PCR, while TCRdb's copy carries only in-frame clones and drops some. The repertoire consists of approximately 41,000 clones, with roughly 93% occurring once and the leading ten covering over 3%. Input material: PBMCs. Source of these receptors: a young man in good health and CMV-seronegative.

V gene TRBV9 combines with J gene TRBJ2-3, with TRBD2 matching over 7 bases. Looked up from germline, CDR1 is SGDLS and CDR2 is YYNGEE. With V trimmed by 3 bases and J by 4 bases, 14 bases remained unmatched. This CDR3 region has 17 residues. CDR3 nucleotide sequence: TGTGCCAGCAGCGCCGAGGGAGGGGCTCTTCTGTCAGATACGCAGTATTTT. Translated, it gives CASSAEGGALLSDTQYF.

The rearrangement links TRBV12-5 to TRBJ2-5, with 9 bases lining up with TRBD2. The CDR3 spans 16 residues. Germline loops: CDR1 LGHNT, CDR2 FRNRAP. The V and J ends lost 0 bases and 2 bases, in that order; junction bases with no gene match: 4. The CDR3 coding sequence is TGTGCTAGTGGTTTGGTAGCTAGCGGGGTACAAGAGACCCAGTACTTC. Its translation: CASGLVASGVQETQYF. Full variable domain (missing parts from reference TRBV12-5 and TRBJ2-5): DARVTQTPRHKVTEMGQEVTMRCQPILGHNTVFWYRQTMMQGLELLAYFRNRAPLDDSGMPKDRFSAEMPDATLATLKIQPSEPRDSAVYFCASGLVASGVQETQYFGPGTRLLVL.